The next 8 T cell receptor beta chains were all read from a single sample in a study of T cell repertoires in cytomegalovirus infection. These receptors have no identified antigens. MiXCR was run by TCRdb on the reads, yielding one entry per CDR3 protein. The sample has about 770,000 distinct CDR3 sequences; 29% are singletons. Specimen: cultured CD8+ T cells from PBMCs, collected from culture after CMV antigen stimulation. Receptors originate from a human donor in good health (CMV status not recorded). Some clones in this sample may be carry-over from other donors' samples.

This clonotype was counted a single time. The V and J genes are TRBV10-3 and TRBJ2-7; 9 nucleotides line up with TRBD1. The J segment lost 6 bases and the V segment lost 0 bases, leaving 12 bases of the junction unmatched. Per the germline V gene, CDR1 is ENHRY and CDR2 is SYGVKD. This CDR3 has 17 amino acids. CDR3 coding DNA: TGTGCCATCAGTGAGTCGACCCGGGACAGGGTGAACCGCGAGCAGTACTTC. Residues: CAISESTRDRVNREQYF.

This clonotype was picked up a small number of times. The rearrangement uses TRBV19 and TRBJ1-1, with D perhaps TRBD1 (5 bases). The CDR3 has 13 amino acids. V was trimmed by 7 bases and J by 4 bases, leaving 13 bases between them. Germline CDR1 is LNHDA and CDR2 is SQIVND (reference sequence). The CDR3 protein is CASTLGRATEAFF. The CDR3 coding sequence is TGTGCCAGTACCCTCGGCAGGGCCACTGAAGCTTTCTTT. Using reference TRBV19 and TRBJ1-1 for the parts outside the CDR3, the full variable domain is DGGITQSPKYLFRKEGQNVTLSCEQNLNHDAMYWYRQDPGQGLRLIYYSQIVNDFQKGDIAEGYSVSREKKESFPLTVTSAQKNPTAFYLCASTLGRATEAFFGQGTRLTVV.

Only a few counts were recorded for this clonotype. The chain has TRBV6-1 and TRBJ2-3, with 12 bases matching TRBD2. The CDR3 is 18 amino acids. Germline values: CDR1 MNHNS, CDR2 SASEGT. V lost 4 bases, J lost 4 bases, and 12 bases stayed unmatched. CDR3 in DNA: TGTGCCAGCAGTGCGACTAGCGGGGGCTCCTGGAAGTCAGATACGCAGTATTTT. As protein: CASSATSGGSWKSDTQYF.

This clonotype was seen a few times. The chain links TRBV20-1 to TRBJ2-7; maybe TRBD2 (6 bases). Germline values: CDR1 DFQATT, CDR2 SNEGSKA (reference sequence). The CDR3 is 14 residues long. Trimming pared 0 bases from V and 0 bases from J, leaving 9 bases between. CDR3 sequence: CSARDAGRSYEQYF. The CDR3 DNA follows: TGCAGTGCTAGAGATGCGGGGCGCTCCTACGAGCAGTACTTC.

This clonotype showed up just once. The chain combines TRBV29-1 with TRBJ1-3; 8 bases line up with TRBD1. The length of the CDR3 is 14 residues. Germline CDR1 is SQVTM and CDR2 is ANQGSEA. After removal of 7 bases from V and 0 bases from J, the junction contained 5 bases not matched to a gene. Written as DNA, the CDR3 is TGCAGCGCCCAACAGGGGGTCTCTGGAAACACCATATATTTT. As protein: CSAQQGVSGNTIYF.

This clonotype was counted a few times. The chain has TRBV4-1 and TRBJ1-2; D gene unclear. The germline gives CDR1 MGHRA, CDR2 YSYEKL. Trimming left V 4 bases short and J 4 bases short, with 25 bases between. The CDR3 length is 18 residues. This chain's CDR3 is CASSPPRGGRPWGYGYTF. CDR3 nucleotide sequence: TGCGCCAGCAGCCCGCCCCGCGGCGGCAGGCCCTGGGGCTATGGCTACACCTTC.

The table lists this clonotype with many counts. V is TRBV28 and J is TRBJ2-3, with D perhaps matching TRBD2 (7 bases). Germline V gives CDR1 MDHEN, CDR2 SYDVKM. Between the trimmed V and J ends, which lost 2 bases and 2 bases, there was a span of 14 bases. The CDR3 is 16 residues long. In DNA, the CDR3 is TGTGCCAGCAGTTTACGGGGGGCGTACAACACAGATACGCAGTATTTT. Protein product: CASSLRGAYNTDTQYF.

This clonotype occurred a few times. This chain uses TRBV24-1 with TRBJ1-1; no reliable D call. CDR3 size: 14 residues. V lost 2 bases, J lost 7 bases, and 13 bases lay in between. CDR1 KGHDR and CDR2 SFDVKD come from the germline V gene. The CDR3 region is CATSDSRTPYEAFF. The DNA for the CDR3 is TGTGCCACCAGTGATTCTCGGACCCCTTATGAAGCTTTCTTT.